This T cell receptor beta chain came from a study of radiotherapy plus CTLA-4 blockade in lung cancer. General study results and limits: Blood saw expansion of tumor-derived TCR clones after radiotherapy plus ipilimumab.

The assay was immunoSEQ multiplex PCR, and TCRdb's table has in-frame clones only and misses some. The table includes approximately 52,000 clones, roughly 77% detected once. Details on this clone: Antigen: not known.

CDR3 size: 15 residues. Germline trimming cut 8 bases from V and 11 bases from J; bases unmatched to any gene: 18. Germline V gene sequence: CDR1 SEHNR, CDR2 FQNEAQ (reference sequence). This chain links TRBV7-9 with TRBJ1-2, with 9 bases identical to TRBD1. The source is a human donor with non-small cell lung cancer whose response to radiotherapy plus ipilimumab could not be evaluated. The material sequenced was peripheral blood, taken from a patient treated with radiotherapy plus ipilimumab. DNA for the CDR3: TGTGCCAGCGCGACGTGGGGACAGGGTCTTTCGAGGTACACCTTC. Encoded protein: CASATWGQGLSRYTF.